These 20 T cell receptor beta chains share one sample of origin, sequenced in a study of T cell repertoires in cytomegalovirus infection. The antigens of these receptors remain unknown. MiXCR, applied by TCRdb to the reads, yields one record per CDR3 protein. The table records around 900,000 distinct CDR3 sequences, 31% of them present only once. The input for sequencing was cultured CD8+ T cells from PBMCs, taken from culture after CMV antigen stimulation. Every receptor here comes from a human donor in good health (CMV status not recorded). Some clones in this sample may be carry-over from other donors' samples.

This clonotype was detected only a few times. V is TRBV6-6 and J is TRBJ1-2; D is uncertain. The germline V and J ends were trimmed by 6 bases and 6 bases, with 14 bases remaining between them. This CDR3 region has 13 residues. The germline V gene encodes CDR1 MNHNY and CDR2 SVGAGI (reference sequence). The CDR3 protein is CASSGPRADGYTF. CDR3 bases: TGTGCCAGCAGCGGACCAAGGGCAGATGGCTACACCTTC.

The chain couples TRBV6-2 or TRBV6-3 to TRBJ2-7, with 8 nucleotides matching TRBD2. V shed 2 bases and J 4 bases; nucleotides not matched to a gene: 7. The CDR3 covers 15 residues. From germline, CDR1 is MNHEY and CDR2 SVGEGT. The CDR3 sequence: CASSYVSGGGYEQYV. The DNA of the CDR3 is TGTGCCAGCAGTTACGTATCCGGGGGGGGATACGAGCAGTACGTC.

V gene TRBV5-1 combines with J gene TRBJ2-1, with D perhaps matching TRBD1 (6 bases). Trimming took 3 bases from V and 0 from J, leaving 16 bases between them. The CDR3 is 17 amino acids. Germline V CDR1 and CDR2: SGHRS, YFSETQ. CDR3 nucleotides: TGCGCCAGCAGCTCGAAAGAGGGGGTTAGCTCCTACAATGAGCAGTTCTTC. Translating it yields CASSSKEGVSSYNEQFF.

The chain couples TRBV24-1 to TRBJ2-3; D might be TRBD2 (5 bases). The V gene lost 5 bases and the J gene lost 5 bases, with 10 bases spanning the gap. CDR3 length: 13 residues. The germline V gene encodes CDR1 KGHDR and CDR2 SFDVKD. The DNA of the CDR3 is TGTGCCACCAGTGGGGTAGGAGGAGATACGCAGTATTTT. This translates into CATSGVGGDTQYF.

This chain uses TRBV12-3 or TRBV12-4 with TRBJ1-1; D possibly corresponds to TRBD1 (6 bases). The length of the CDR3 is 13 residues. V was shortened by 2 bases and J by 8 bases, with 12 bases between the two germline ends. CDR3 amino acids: CASSLTGYPEAFF. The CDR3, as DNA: TGTGCCAGCAGTTTAACAGGGTACCCCGAAGCTTTCTTT.

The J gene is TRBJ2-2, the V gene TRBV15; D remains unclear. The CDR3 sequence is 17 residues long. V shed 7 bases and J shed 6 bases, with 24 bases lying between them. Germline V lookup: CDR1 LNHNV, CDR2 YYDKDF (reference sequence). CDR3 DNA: TGTGCCACCAAAACTGGTAGCCCCGCTCATAGTGCCGGGGAGCTGTTTTTT. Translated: CATKTGSPAHSAGELFF.

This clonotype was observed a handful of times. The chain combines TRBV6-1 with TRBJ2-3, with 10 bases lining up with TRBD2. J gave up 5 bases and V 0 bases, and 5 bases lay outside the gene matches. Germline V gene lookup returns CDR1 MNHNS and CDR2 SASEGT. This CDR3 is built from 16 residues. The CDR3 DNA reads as TGTGCCAGCAGTGAAGCCCAGAGCGGGGGGGAAGATACGCAGTATTTT. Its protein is CASSEAQSGGEDTQYF.

In DNA form, the CDR3 reads TGTGCCAGCAGGCCCGCCGGGACAAGTAGCACAGATACGCAGTATTTT. Its protein product is CASRPAGTSSTDTQYF. The rearrangement uses TRBV6-5 and TRBJ2-3; tentative D call: TRBD1 (6 bases). Germline V lookup: CDR1 MNHEY, CDR2 SVGAGI. Trimming left V 6 bases short and J 0 bases short, with 16 bases between. The CDR3 is 16 residues long.

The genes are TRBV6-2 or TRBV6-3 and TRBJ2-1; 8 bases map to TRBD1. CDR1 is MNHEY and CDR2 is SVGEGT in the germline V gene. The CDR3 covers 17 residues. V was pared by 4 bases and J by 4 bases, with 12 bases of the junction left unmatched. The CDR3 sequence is CASSFRETGVPYNEQFF. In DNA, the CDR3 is TGTGCCAGCAGTTTTCGTGAGACAGGGGTCCCATACAATGAGCAGTTCTTC.

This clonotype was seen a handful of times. CDR3 nucleotides: TGTGCCAGCAGTTACTCGACCCGGAGAATAAACACCGGGGAGCTGTTTTTT. It yields the protein CASSYSTRRINTGELFF. The V gene is TRBV6-6, the J gene TRBJ2-2, with unresolved D. Per the germline V gene, CDR1 is MNHNY and CDR2 is SVGAGI (reference sequence). The CDR3 loop spans 17 amino acids. The V and J ends lost 0 bases and 2 bases respectively, with 13 bases between them.

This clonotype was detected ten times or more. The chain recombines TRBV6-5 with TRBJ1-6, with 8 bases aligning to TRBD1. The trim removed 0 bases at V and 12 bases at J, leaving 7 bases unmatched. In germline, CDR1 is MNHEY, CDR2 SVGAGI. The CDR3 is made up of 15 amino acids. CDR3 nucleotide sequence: TGTGCCAGCAGTTACTCGGGGGACAGGCTCATACCCCTCCACTTT. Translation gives CASSYSGDRLIPLHF.

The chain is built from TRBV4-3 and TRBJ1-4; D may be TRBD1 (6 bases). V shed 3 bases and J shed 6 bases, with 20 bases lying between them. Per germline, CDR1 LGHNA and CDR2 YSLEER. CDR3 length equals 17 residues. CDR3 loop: CASSQSTGRGMDEKLFF. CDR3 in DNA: TGCGCCAGCAGCCAGTCAACAGGGCGTGGAATGGATGAAAAACTGTTTTTT.

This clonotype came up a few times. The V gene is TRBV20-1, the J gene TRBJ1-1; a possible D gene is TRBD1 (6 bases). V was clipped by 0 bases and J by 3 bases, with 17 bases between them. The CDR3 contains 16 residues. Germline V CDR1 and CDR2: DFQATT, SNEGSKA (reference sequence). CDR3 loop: CSARDLTGRLHTEAFF. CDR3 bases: TGCAGTGCTAGAGATCTCACAGGGAGGCTGCACACTGAAGCTTTCTTT.

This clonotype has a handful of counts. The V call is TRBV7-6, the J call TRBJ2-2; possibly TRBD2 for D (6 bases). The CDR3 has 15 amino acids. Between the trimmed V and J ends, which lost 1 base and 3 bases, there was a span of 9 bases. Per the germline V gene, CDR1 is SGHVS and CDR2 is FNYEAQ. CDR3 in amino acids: CASSLGGAHTGELFF. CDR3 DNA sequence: TGTGCCAGCAGCTTAGGCGGGGCCCACACCGGGGAGCTGTTTTTT. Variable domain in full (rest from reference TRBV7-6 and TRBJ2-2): GAGVSQSPRYKVTKRGQDVALRCDPISGHVSLYWYRQALGQGPEFLTYFNYEAQQDKSGLPNDRFSAERPEGSISTLTIQRTEQRDSAMYRCASSLGGAHTGELFFGEGSRLTVL.

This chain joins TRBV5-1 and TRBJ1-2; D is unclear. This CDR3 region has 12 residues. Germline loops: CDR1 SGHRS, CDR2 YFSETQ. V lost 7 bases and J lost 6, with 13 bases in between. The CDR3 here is CASFQNGDGYTF. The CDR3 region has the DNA TGCGCCAGCTTCCAAAACGGGGATGGCTACACCTTC.

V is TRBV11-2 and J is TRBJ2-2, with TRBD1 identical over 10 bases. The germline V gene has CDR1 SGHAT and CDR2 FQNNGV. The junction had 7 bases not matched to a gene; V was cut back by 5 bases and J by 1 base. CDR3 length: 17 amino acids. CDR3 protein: CASSPWDRGQNTGELFF. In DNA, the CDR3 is TGTGCCAGCAGCCCTTGGGACAGGGGCCAGAACACCGGGGAGCTGTTTTTT.

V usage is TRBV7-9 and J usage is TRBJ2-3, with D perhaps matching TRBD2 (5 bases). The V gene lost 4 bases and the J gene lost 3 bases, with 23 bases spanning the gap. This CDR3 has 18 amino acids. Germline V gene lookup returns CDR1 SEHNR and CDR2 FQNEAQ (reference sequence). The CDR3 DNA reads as TGTGCCAGCAGCTATCCGGCGGGCCAAACTCAAGGGACAGATACGCAGTATTTT. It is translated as CASSYPAGQTQGTDTQYF.

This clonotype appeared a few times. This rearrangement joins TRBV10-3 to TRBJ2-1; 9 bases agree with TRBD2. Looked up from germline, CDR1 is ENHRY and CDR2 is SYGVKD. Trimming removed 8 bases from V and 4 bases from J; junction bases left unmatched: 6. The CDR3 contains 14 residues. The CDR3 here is CAIEARGGYNEQFF. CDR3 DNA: TGTGCCATCGAGGCGCGGGGGGGGTACAATGAGCAGTTCTTC.

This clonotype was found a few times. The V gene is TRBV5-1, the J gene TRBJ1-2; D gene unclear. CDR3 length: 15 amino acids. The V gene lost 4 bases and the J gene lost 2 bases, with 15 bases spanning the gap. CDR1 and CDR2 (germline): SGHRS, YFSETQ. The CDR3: CASSPAGELNYGYTF. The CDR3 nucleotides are TGCGCCAGCAGCCCCGCTGGGGAACTCAACTATGGCTACACCTTC.

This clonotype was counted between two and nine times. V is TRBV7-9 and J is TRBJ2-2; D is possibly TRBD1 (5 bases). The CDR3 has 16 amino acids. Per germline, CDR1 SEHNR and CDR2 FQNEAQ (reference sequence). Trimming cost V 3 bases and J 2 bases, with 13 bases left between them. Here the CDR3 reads CASSFWAGHNTGELFF. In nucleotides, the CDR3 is TGTGCCAGCAGCTTTTGGGCAGGACATAACACCGGGGAGCTGTTTTTT.